The 21 T cell receptor beta chains reported below all come from one sample, sequenced in a study of T cell changes during pregnancy in multiple sclerosis. Libraries were prepared by immunoSEQ multiplex PCR; TCRdb keeps only in-frame clonotypes and omits some of them. The sample includes around 63,000 clones, around 92% seen only once; the top ten take 2% to 2.5%. The specimen comprised peripheral blood, sampled in the third trimester of pregnancy. The receptors derive from a female donor in good health, enrolled as a control in a pregnancy study.

The V gene is TRBV4-2, the J gene TRBJ1-3; the D is unclear. Germline assignment: CDR1 LGHNA and CDR2 YNFKEQ. The V gene lost 0 bases and the J gene lost 2 bases, with 11 bases spanning the gap. CDR3 length: 16 amino acids. The CDR3 spells CASSQELGSTGNTIYF. In nucleotides, the CDR3 is TGTGCCAGCAGCCAAGAACTGGGGAGTACTGGAAACACCATATATTTT.

V is TRBV2 and J is TRBJ1-5; a weak D match, TRBD1 (5 bases). V was pared by 6 bases and J by 0 bases, with 9 bases between. Germline V gene sequence: CDR1 SNHLY, CDR2 FYNNEI. The CDR3 is 14 amino acids. CDR3 nucleotide sequence: TGTGCCAGCAGCGGGGGATATAGCAATCAGCCCCAGCATTTT. It specifies CASSGGYSNQPQHF.

The V and J genes are TRBV4-2 and TRBJ1-3; 9 nucleotides line up with TRBD1. V lost 0 bases, J lost 0 bases, and 6 bases stayed unmatched. The CDR3 has 18 residues. CDR1 is LGHNA and CDR2 is YNFKEQ in the germline V gene. The DNA for the CDR3 is TGTGCCAGCAGCCAAGAGCTCCCGGGACAGGGCTCTGGAAACACCATATATTTT. Translated: CASSQELPGQGSGNTIYF.

J is TRBJ1-1 and V is TRBV19; weak D call: TRBD1 (5 bases). Germline CDR1 reads LNHDA; CDR2 reads SQIVND (reference sequence). With 3 bases removed from V and 4 bases from J, the gap between germline ends came to 12 bases. This CDR3 is 14 amino acids long. CDR3 DNA sequence: TGTGCCAGTAGTATTAGTAGGGGTTTCACTGAAGCTTTCTTT. Its translation is CASSISRGFTEAFF.

There are a few counts of this clone. The chain recombines TRBV2 with TRBJ1-1; D perhaps matches TRBD1 (5 bases). Germline-derived CDR1 and CDR2 are SNHLY and FYNNEI. V was shortened by 2 bases and J by 9 bases, with 7 bases between the two germline ends. The CDR3 sequence is 11 residues long. CDR3 residues: CASSELGQAFF. The CDR3 coding sequence is TGTGCCAGCAGTGAACTGGGGCAAGCTTTCTTT.

V is TRBV2 and J is TRBJ1-5, with a possible D match to TRBD1 (5 bases). Deletions cut 1 base from V and 9 bases from J, with 22 bases between. The CDR3 consists of 17 residues. Germline assignment: CDR1 SNHLY and CDR2 FYNNEI. Written as DNA, the CDR3 is TGTGCCAGCAGTGAAGGGTCGGCAGGGATCCTCCGTGGGCCCCAGCATTTT. Translating it yields CASSEGSAGILRGPQHF. The full variable domain, rest sourced from reference TRBV2 and TRBJ1-5, is EPEVTQTPSHQVTQMGQEVILRCVPISNHLYFYWYRQILGQKVEFLVSFYNNEISEKSEIFDDQFSVERPDGSNFTLKIRSTKLEDSAMYFCASSEGSAGILRGPQHFGDGTRLSIL.

The V call is TRBV7-6, the J call TRBJ2-5, with D tentatively TRBD1 (7 bases). Germline V CDR1 and CDR2: SGHVS, FNYEAQ. V was clipped by 0 bases and J by 2 bases, with 10 bases between them. This CDR3 is 15 amino acids long. The CDR3 loop is CASSLAGGQQETQYF. Here the CDR3 DNA reads TGTGCCAGCAGCTTAGCGGGGGGACAGCAAGAGACCCAGTACTTC.

Only one count was recorded for this clone. The chain has TRBV13 and TRBJ2-7, with no clear D. The CDR3 extends over 14 amino acids. Germline V gene data show CDR1 as PRHDT and CDR2 as FYEKMQ (reference sequence). With 0 bases removed from V and 2 bases from J, the gap between germline ends came to 8 bases. This CDR3 reads CASSLGGGTYEQYF. DNA for the CDR3: TGTGCCAGCAGCTTAGGAGGCGGAACCTACGAGCAGTACTTC.

The rearrangement links TRBV9 to TRBJ1-1; D perhaps matches TRBD1 (5 bases). V lost 3 bases, J lost 3 bases, and 21 bases lay in between. The germline V gene has CDR1 SGDLS and CDR2 YYNGEE. The length of the CDR3 is 17 residues. The CDR3 region has the DNA TGTGCCAGCAGCGCTGGGTTGGCGACAGCCACCCACACTGAAGCTTTCTTT. It translates to CASSAGLATATHTEAFF.

The CDR3 coding sequence is TGTGCCAGCTCACCACAATCCGGTAACAGGGGGTCTACTGAAGCTTTCTTT. Protein product: CASSPQSGNRGSTEAFF. The gene calls are TRBV18 and TRBJ1-1; TRBD1 matches 8 bases. V shed 1 base, J shed 5 bases, and the junction held 12 bases outside the gene matches. Germline assignment: CDR1 KGHSH and CDR2 LQKENI. The CDR3 loop spans 17 amino acids.

V gene TRBV28 combines with J gene TRBJ2-1, with 14 bases aligning to TRBD2. The CDR3 has 16 residues. J lost 12 bases, V lost 6 bases, and 13 bases had no gene match. The germline CDR1 and CDR2 sequences are MDHEN and SYDVKM. CDR3: CASSRPGTSGSSRQFF. DNA for the CDR3: TGTGCCAGCAGCCGTCCCGGGACTAGCGGGAGTAGTAGGCAGTTCTTC.

Only one count was recorded for this clone. The V call is TRBV28, the J call TRBJ1-2; D may be TRBD1 (5 bases). The CDR3 contains 13 residues. V was shortened by 5 bases and J by 7 bases, with 14 bases between the two germline ends. Germline CDR1 reads MDHEN; CDR2 reads SYDVKM. In DNA form, the CDR3 reads TGTGCCAGCAGTCTCAGCGGGGGGGGTGGCTACACCTTC. Residues: CASSLSGGGGYTF.

This clone came up a few times. The chain joins TRBV19 to TRBJ1-1; possibly TRBD1 for D (5 bases). The germline V gene has CDR1 LNHDA and CDR2 SQIVND (reference sequence). CDR3 size: 16 residues. The V end lost 0 bases, the J end lost 1 base, and 12 bases lay between the germline ends. In nucleotides, the CDR3 is TGTGCCAGTAGTATAGACGGGGGTAGGGAGAACACTGAAGCTTTCTTT. Residues: CASSIDGGRENTEAFF.

Judged by abundance, this clone is medium-sized (0.01 to 0.1%). This sequence joins TRBV6-1 and TRBJ2-7; a possible D gene is TRBD2 (5 bases). V was cut by 4 bases and J by 2 bases, with 15 bases left in between. The CDR3 extends over 15 amino acids. Germline V gives CDR1 MNHNS, CDR2 SASEGT. CDR3 protein: CASSGSYDGAYEQYF. In DNA, the CDR3 is TGTGCCAGCAGTGGGTCCTACGACGGGGCCTACGAGCAGTACTTC.

The rearrangement joins TRBV30 to TRBJ2-5, with a weak D call TRBD2 (5 bases). Between the trimmed V and J ends, which lost 3 bases and 5 bases, there was a span of 31 bases. The CDR3 length is 19 residues. Germline V gives CDR1 GTSNPN, CDR2 SVGIG (reference sequence). Here the CDR3 DNA reads TGTGCCTGGAGAGCTCGAGGCCGAATGGGCCCTTCGTGGAGGGAGACCCAGTACTTC. Its translation: CAWRARGRMGPSWRETQYF. The entire variable domain, with the rest obtained from reference TRBV30 and TRBJ2-5, is as follows: SQTIHQWPATLVQPVGSPLSLECTVEGTSNPNLYWYRQAAGRGLQLLFYSVGIGQISSEVPQNLSASRPQDRQFILSSKKLLLSDSGFYLCAWRARGRMGPSWRETQYFGPGTRLLVL.

This clone was observed once. The chain uses TRBV29-1 and TRBJ1-3, with a tentative D call TRBD1 (5 bases). The CDR3 contains 15 residues. Germline CDR1 reads SQVTM; CDR2 reads ANQGSEA. Trimming left V 6 bases short and J 2 bases short, with 17 bases between. The CDR3 region is CSVAPEGDPGNTIYF. Written as DNA, the CDR3 is TGCAGCGTCGCTCCCGAAGGGGATCCTGGAAACACCATATATTTT.

Here the CDR3 reads CASSLVSQINTEAFF. For the CDR3, the DNA is TGTGCCAGCAGCTTAGTATCGCAGATTAACACTGAAGCTTTCTTT. This sequence joins TRBV11-2 and TRBJ1-1; D is undetermined. Trimming removed 1 base at V and 2 bases at J, with 11 bases between. Germline CDR1 is SGHAT and CDR2 is FQNNGV. This CDR3 is built from 15 residues.

The sample holds one count of this clone. The chain joins TRBV18 to TRBJ1-5; TRBD1 aligns across 8 bases. This CDR3 has 18 residues. The ends lost 3 bases at V and 1 base at J; junction bases unmatched: 11. Germline lookup yields CDR1 KGHSH and CDR2 LQKENI. CDR3 nucleotides: TGTGCCAGCTCACCCCCGGGGACAGGAGGAATGAGCAATCAGCCCCAGCATTTT. Protein product: CASSPPGTGGMSNQPQHF.

The CDR3 coding sequence is TGCGCCAGCAGCCCCGGATCGACTAGCGGGAACGAGCAGTACTTC. Translation gives CASSPGSTSGNEQYF. J is TRBJ2-7 and V is TRBV5-1, with TRBD2 matching 11 bases. Unmatched junction bases numbered 8, after V lost 4 bases and J lost 5 bases. CDR3 length equals 15 residues. Germline CDR1 reads SGHRS; CDR2 reads YFSETQ.

With regard to this clone: One end of the junction does not line up with germline, which may come from a read error. V usage is TRBV7-7 and J usage is TRBJ2-1; 10 nucleotides agree with TRBD2. The CDR3 spans 15 residues. The V gene's germline CDR1 is SSHAT and CDR2 FNYEAQ (reference sequence). The DNA of the CDR3 is TGTGCTAGCAGCTTAGGAGCGGGGGGGTACAATGAGCAGTTCTTC. This translates into CASSLGAGGYNEQFF. The whole variable domain, remainder taken from reference TRBV7-7 and TRBJ2-1, is GAGVSQSPRYKVTKRGQDVTLRCDPISSHATLYWYQQALGQGPEFLTYFNYEAQPDKSGLPSDRFSAERPEGSISTLTIQRTEQRDSAMYRCASSLGAGGYNEQFFGPGTRLTVL.

V usage is TRBV18 and J usage is TRBJ2-2; possible D gene TRBD2, 6 bases. V was cut by 2 bases and J by 7 bases, with 17 bases left in between. The CDR3 runs to 16 residues. Per germline, CDR1 KGHSH and CDR2 LQKENI. CDR3 nucleotide sequence: TGTGCCAGCTCACCAGCAACGGGAGTACGGGGCGGGGAGCTGTTTTTT. It codes for CASSPATGVRGGELFF.